One and the same sample provided the 27 T cell receptor beta chains below, sequenced in a study of CD8 T cells in Susac syndrome. Roughly 0.45 to 1 ug RNA was reverse transcribed with random hexamers. TCRdb ran MiXCR on the immunoSEQ multiplex PCR reads and lists one entry per CDR3 protein. The sample carries tens of thousands of distinct CDR3 sequences, roughly 94% recorded once. Sequenced input: CD4+ T cells from PBMCs. These receptors came from a human donor with Susac syndrome.

The rearrangement links TRBV11-2 to TRBJ2-7, with D perhaps TRBD2 (6 bases). Trimming removed 4 bases at V and 6 bases at J, with 13 bases between. The germline CDR1 and CDR2 sequences are SGHAT and FQNNGV. CDR3 length equals 13 residues. For the CDR3, the DNA is TGTGCCAGCAGCTCCGACGTGGGGGGCGAGCAGTACTTC. Its protein is CASSSDVGGEQYF.

The rearrangement uses TRBV29-1 and TRBJ2-7; 11 bases align to TRBD1. From germline, CDR1 is SQVTM and CDR2 ANQGSEA. V dropped 2 bases and J dropped 4; count of bases not matched to a gene: 10. The CDR3 has 16 residues. In nucleotides, the CDR3 is TGCAGCGTTGAACGAACCCGGACAGGGGGCAAATACGAGCAGTACTTC. Translating it yields CSVERTRTGGKYEQYF.

The chain carries TRBV21-1 and TRBJ1-1. TRBV21-1 is described as a pseudogene. This CDR3 has 13 amino acids. CDR3 sequence: CASSKVGSTEAFF. For the CDR3, the DNA is TGTGCCAGCAGCAAAGTCGGGTCCACTGAAGCTTTCTTT.

The rearrangement uses TRBV5-1 and TRBJ1-2; 7 nucleotides agree with TRBD1. The CDR3 contains 15 residues. V lost 4 bases and J lost 0; bases outside the gene matches: 6. CDR1 and CDR2 (germline): SGHRS, YFSETQ. CDR3 sequence reads: CASSPDGTANYGYTF. As DNA, the CDR3 is TGCGCCAGCAGCCCGGATGGGACAGCTAACTATGGCTACACCTTC.

The rearrangement uses TRBV12-3 or TRBV12-4 and TRBJ2-3, with D perhaps TRBD2 (5 bases). V lost 7 bases to trimming and J lost 0 bases, with 17 bases between them. The CDR3 is 16 amino acids. The CDR3 spells CASTLASGTSTDTQYF. CDR3 bases: TGTGCCAGCACCCTAGCCAGCGGAACTAGCACAGATACGCAGTATTTT.

This chain uses TRBV9 with TRBJ1-4, with no clear D. The CDR3 covers 15 residues. The V end lost 4 bases, the J end lost 8 bases, and 18 bases lay between the germline ends. CDR1 is SGDLS, CDR2 YYNGEE, per germline. The CDR3 here is CASSKDSGREEKLFF. CDR3 nucleotide sequence: TGTGCCAGCAGCAAGGACTCTGGACGGGAAGAAAAACTGTTTTTT.

The V gene is TRBV21-1, the J gene TRBJ1-2; TRBD1, as called in the table, went unchecked against the DNA. TRBV21-1 counts as a pseudogene. The CDR3 totals 15 residues. The CDR3 nucleotides read TGTGCCAGCAACCCTTCTCGGACAGGGAACTATGGCTACACCTTC. This translates into CASNPSRTGNYGYTF.

This clonotype was counted between two and nine times. The rearrangement links TRBV11-2 to TRBJ2-2, with a weak D call TRBD1 (5 bases). V lost 0 bases to trimming and J lost 6 bases, with 8 bases between them. The CDR3 covers 14 residues. Germline V gene lookup returns CDR1 SGHAT and CDR2 FQNNGV. The CDR3 DNA reads as TGTGCCAGCAGCTTAGAAACGACAGCCGGGGAGCTGTTTTTT. Protein: CASSLETTAGELFF.

The rearrangement uses TRBV29-1 and TRBJ2-1; D gene unclear. V gave up 4 bases and J gave up 1 base, with 8 bases separating them. CDR3 length: 13 amino acids. The V gene's germline CDR1 is SQVTM and CDR2 ANQGSEA. The CDR3 protein is CSVVGGSYNEQFF. CDR3 nucleotide sequence: TGCAGCGTTGTGGGTGGATCCTACAATGAGCAGTTCTTC.

The chain links TRBV6-5 to TRBJ1-2; the D gene is possibly TRBD1 (6 bases). The CDR3 contains 15 residues. Trimming stripped 7 bases from V and 0 bases from J, with 15 bases between. The germline CDR1 and CDR2 sequences are MNHEY and SVGAGI. The chain's CDR3 is CASNEGGLSNYGYTF. The CDR3 DNA follows: TGTGCCAGCAACGAAGGGGGGCTATCTAACTATGGCTACACCTTC.

This clonotype was counted a few times. The rearrangement links TRBV2 to TRBJ1-4; no reliable D call. Trimming took off 2 bases at V and 11 bases at J, with 6 bases between the two ends. This CDR3 has 11 amino acids. Looked up from germline, CDR1 is SNHLY and CDR2 is FYNNEI. The CDR3 DNA reads as TGTGCCAGCAGTGAAATCACGAAACTGTTTTTT. It codes for CASSEITKLFF.

In its sample, this clonotype was seen once. The V and J genes are TRBV21-1 and TRBJ1-2; the table's D call TRBD1 went unverified against the DNA. TRBV21-1 is a listed pseudogene. This CDR3 has 16 residues. CDR3 in DNA: TGTGCCAGCAGCAGAGTGGCCGGGACAGGGGGCAGTGGCTACACCTTC. Translation gives CASSRVAGTGGSGYTF.

The J gene is TRBJ2-3, the V gene TRBV7-2; a weak D match, TRBD2 (5 bases). V was trimmed by 0 bases and J by 2 bases, leaving 6 bases between them. This CDR3 comprises 14 residues. CDR1 is SGHTA, CDR2 FQGNSA, per germline. The CDR3 coding sequence is TGTGCCAGCAGCTTAGCGGGAGCCACAGATACGCAGTATTTT. It translates to CASSLAGATDTQYF.

The chain has TRBV27 and TRBJ1-6, with TRBD1 identical over 7 bases. The trim removed 4 bases at V and 5 bases at J, leaving 2 bases unmatched. This CDR3 has 14 amino acids. The V gene's germline CDR1 is MNHEY and CDR2 SMNVEV (reference sequence). This chain's CDR3 is CASSSGQNNSPLHF. The CDR3 DNA is TGTGCCAGCAGTTCGGGACAGAATAATTCACCCCTCCACTTT.

The genes are TRBV7-3 and TRBJ1-1, with a possible D match to TRBD1 (6 bases). Germline CDR1 SGHTA, CDR2 FQGTGA. The CDR3 loop spans 13 amino acids. V was trimmed by 0 bases and J by 7 bases, leaving 9 bases between them. For the CDR3, the DNA is TGTGCCAGCAGCTTAACCCTACAGGGTGAAGCTTTCTTT. This translates into CASSLTLQGEAFF.

The DNA of the CDR3 is TGTGCCAGCGGTCCGGGACAGAAAGAGACCCAGTACTTC. The encoded protein is CASGPGQKETQYF. The rearrangement joins TRBV12-3 or TRBV12-4 to TRBJ2-5, with 7 bases lining up with TRBD1. The CDR3 sequence is 13 residues long. J lost 3 bases, V lost 8 bases, and 6 bases had no gene match.

V gene TRBV5-4 combines with J gene TRBJ1-1, with D perhaps matching TRBD1 (5 bases). The CDR3 length is 15 residues. CDR1 SGHNT and CDR2 YYREEE come from the germline V gene (reference sequence). Deletions cut 1 base from V and 2 bases from J, with 12 bases between. The CDR3 sequence is CASSLIQGGNTEAFF. The DNA for the CDR3 is TGTGCCAGCAGCTTGATCCAGGGTGGAAACACTGAAGCTTTCTTT.

This sequence joins TRBV10-3 and TRBJ2-5, with D uncertain. CDR1 is ENHRY, CDR2 SYGVKD, per germline. This CDR3 has 12 amino acids. Trimming pared 4 bases from V and 5 bases from J, leaving 8 bases between. Here the CDR3 reads CAISGGGETQYF. CDR3 sequence (DNA): TGTGCCATCAGTGGAGGCGGTGAGACCCAGTACTTC.

The CDR3 sequence is CASSQAAADTQYF. DNA for the CDR3: TGTGCCAGCAGCCAAGCGGCGGCAGATACGCAGTATTTT. V and J are TRBV3-1 and TRBJ2-3, with D unresolved. V lost 1 base to trimming and J lost 4 bases, with 6 bases between them. The CDR3 is 13 amino acids. Germline V CDR1 and CDR2: LGHDT, YNNKEL (reference sequence).

The chain is built from TRBV25-1 and TRBJ1-6, with a weak D call TRBD1 (5 bases). The CDR3 has 12 residues. Trimming removed 8 bases from V and 9 bases from J, with 11 bases in between. Germline V lookup: CDR1 MGHDK, CDR2 SYGVNS. DNA of the CDR3: TGTGCCAGCCGGGACGGAGGTTCACCCCTCCACTTT. Translation gives CASRDGGSPLHF.

Concerning this clonotype itself: Germline is not matched at one junction end, which may reflect a read error. This chain joins TRBV29-1 and TRBJ2-1; D is perhaps TRBD1 (6 bases). The CDR3 loop spans 11 amino acids. Looked up from germline, CDR1 is SQVTM and CDR2 is ANQGSEA. The CDR3 DNA reads TGCAGCGTTGAAGATCTAGGAAGGGGGTCCTTC. This codes for CSVEDLGRGSF.

The chain has TRBV9 and TRBJ2-1; 12 nucleotides match TRBD2. This CDR3 is built from 15 residues. After removal of 0 bases from V and 8 bases from J, the junction contained 3 bases not matched to a gene. Germline V gene lookup returns CDR1 SGDLS and CDR2 YYNGEE. CDR3: CASSVASGGVDEQFF. CDR3 DNA: TGTGCCAGCAGCGTAGCTAGCGGGGGGGTGGATGAGCAGTTCTTC.

CDR3 amino acids: CASSTPEGQGPDTQYF. The CDR3, as DNA: TGTGCCAGCAGTACCCCCGAGGGACAGGGTCCAGATACGCAGTATTTT. The chain is built from TRBV12-3 or TRBV12-4 and TRBJ2-3; 9 positions match TRBD1. The CDR3 has 16 amino acids. Trimming took 5 bases from V and 4 from J; bases not matched to a gene: 10.

CDR3 in DNA: TGCAGTGCTAGAGATGTCGGGGCTGGGGCCAACGTCCTGACTTTC. Protein sequence: CSARDVGAGANVLTF. This rearrangement joins TRBV20-1 to TRBJ2-6; TRBD2 might be the D (5 bases). The V gene lost 0 bases and the J gene lost 2 bases, with 8 bases spanning the gap. CDR1 is DFQATT, CDR2 SNEGSKA, per germline (reference sequence). This CDR3 has 15 amino acids.

The chain joins TRBV14 to TRBJ2-1; a possible D gene is TRBD1 (6 bases). In germline, CDR1 is SGHDN, CDR2 FVKESK. The CDR3 consists of 16 residues. The germline V and J ends were trimmed by 4 bases and 5 bases, with 18 bases remaining between them. The DNA for the CDR3 is TGTGCCAGCAGCCTTTTGGCCGGGACACCTAACAATGAGCAGTTCTTC. Translation: CASSLLAGTPNNEQFF.

V gene TRBV25-1 combines with J gene TRBJ2-3; 8 bases fit TRBD1. Trimming removed 10 bases from V and 1 base from J; junction bases left unmatched: 7. This CDR3 spans 14 amino acids. Germline V gene data show CDR1 as MGHDK and CDR2 as SYGVNS. The CDR3 nucleotides are TGTGCCACCATTCCGGGACAGGGCACAGATACGCAGTATTTT. This encodes CATIPGQGTDTQYF.

This clonotype was found once. The chain combines TRBV25-1 with TRBJ1-5; perhaps TRBD1 as D (5 bases). The CDR3 length is 13 residues. The V gene lost 2 bases and the J gene lost 7 bases, with 9 bases spanning the gap. Germline V gene lookup returns CDR1 MGHDK and CDR2 SYGVNS. The CDR3 nucleotides read TGTGCCAGCAGTGAACGGGGGGAACAGCCCCAGCATTTT. This gives the protein CASSERGEQPQHF.